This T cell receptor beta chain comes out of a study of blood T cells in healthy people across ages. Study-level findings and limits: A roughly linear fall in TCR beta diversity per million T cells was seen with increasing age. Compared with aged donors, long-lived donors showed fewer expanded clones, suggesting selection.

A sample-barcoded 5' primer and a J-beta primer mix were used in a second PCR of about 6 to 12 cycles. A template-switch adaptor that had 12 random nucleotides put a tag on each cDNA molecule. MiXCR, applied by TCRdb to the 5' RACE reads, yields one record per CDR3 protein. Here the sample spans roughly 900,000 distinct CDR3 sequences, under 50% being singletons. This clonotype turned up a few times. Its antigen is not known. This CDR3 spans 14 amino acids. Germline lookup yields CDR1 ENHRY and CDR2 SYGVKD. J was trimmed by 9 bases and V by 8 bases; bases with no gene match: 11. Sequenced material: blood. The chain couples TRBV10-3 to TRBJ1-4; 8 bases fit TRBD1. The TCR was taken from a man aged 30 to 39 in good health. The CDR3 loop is CAIFKDRESKKLFF. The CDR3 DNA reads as TGTGCCATCTTTAAGGACAGGGAGTCGAAAAAACTGTTTTTT.